The 4 T cell receptor beta chains below were found in one sample sequenced in a study of blood T cell repertoires in COVID-19. Sequencing was performed with immunoSEQ multiplex PCR; in TCRdb, only in-frame clones are kept and a portion is missing. Among about 300,000 clones, roughly 84% were seen once, and the ten largest hold approximately 1.5%. Sequenced material: peripheral blood. These receptors were collected from a human donor with COVID-19, enrolled during active disease. The donor label of this sample is uncertain.

The CDR3 sequence is CSVEDRAYEQYF. In DNA form, the CDR3 reads TGCAGCGTTGAAGATCGGGCCTACGAGCAGTACTTC. The V gene is TRBV29-1, the J gene TRBJ2-7; no clear D. Trimming cost V 0 bases and J 2 bases, with 5 bases left between them. The CDR3 extends over 12 amino acids. Germline lookup yields CDR1 SQVTM and CDR2 ANQGSEA.

The rearrangement joins TRBV7-9 to TRBJ2-7, with 9 bases identical to TRBD2. Germline V gene data show CDR1 as SEHNR and CDR2 as FQNEAQ (reference sequence). The CDR3 extends over 17 amino acids. Germline trimming cut 3 bases from V and 0 bases from J; bases unmatched to any gene: 9. CDR3 in amino acids: CASSFHPATSGSYEQYF. The CDR3, as DNA: TGTGCCAGCAGCTTCCACCCGGCGACTAGCGGCTCCTACGAGCAGTACTTC.

The rearrangement joins TRBV28 to TRBJ2-1; 7 bases match TRBD1. Per the germline V gene, CDR1 is MDHEN and CDR2 is SYDVKM. This CDR3 region has 15 residues. J lost 4 bases, V lost 5 bases, and 8 bases had no gene match. CDR3 DNA: TGTGCCAGCAGTCCCTCCGGACAGGCATACAATGAGCAGTTCTTC. It specifies CASSPSGQAYNEQFF.

The chain links TRBV27 to TRBJ1-1; 9 bases line up with TRBD1. J was trimmed by 10 bases and V by 6 bases; bases with no gene match: 15. CDR3 size: 15 residues. Germline V gene data show CDR1 as MNHEY and CDR2 as SMNVEV (reference sequence). This chain's CDR3 is CASSPAGQGRRVAFF. The CDR3 DNA is TGTGCCAGCAGCCCAGCGGGACAGGGAAGGAGGGTAGCTTTCTTT.